This T cell receptor beta chain was recorded in a study of T-cell reconstitution after alpha-beta-depleted transplantation in children. To note about this clonotype: Its antigen is still unknown.

Study conclusions and caveats: Reports say that about two months after transplant, the alpha-beta T cells came out of several hundred graft clones that had expanded. T-cell counts and diversity at one year following transplant were attributed mainly to newly produced T cells.

Unique molecular identifiers were built into the TCRbeta library. A single record per CDR3 protein comes from TCRdb applying MiXCR to the PCR reads. The sample lists about 260,000 distinct CDR3 sequences, 8.2% occurring once. Unmatched junction bases numbered 7, after V lost 2 bases and J lost 5 bases. Germline CDR1 SGHRS, CDR2 YFSETQ. The CDR3 has 16 amino acids. This TCR derives from a male patient under 18 who had a stem cell transplant for acute lymphoblastic leukemia, so the T cells may come from the graft donor. The sample consisted of PBMCs, mostly from graft donor cells, taken 180 days after TCRalphabeta/CD19-depleted stem cell transplant. The chain recombines TRBV5-1 with TRBJ2-2; 9 bases agree with TRBD1. The CDR3 nucleotides read TGCGCCAGCAGCTTCGCGACAGGGGGAGCAACCGGGGAGCTGTTTTTT. Translating it yields CASSFATGGATGELFF.